Sequencing of this T cell receptor (beta chain) was carried out in a study of blood T cell repertoires in COVID-19. Original analysis: Reference gene primers were amplified, and this amplification served to estimate nucleated cell counts. Method: immunoSEQ multiplex PCR; TCRdb's copy keeps in-frame clones and lacks some. The V and J calls and the clone size are those of that table, but D and trimming were determined from the DNA. In the table there are 40,000 to 65,000 clones, more than 60% of which are singletons. From germline, CDR1 is MNHEY and CDR2 SMNVEV (reference sequence). This CDR3 is built from 14 residues. Deletions cut 6 bases from V and 0 bases from J, with 6 bases between.

The chain couples TRBV27 to TRBJ2-6, with D unresolved. The clonotype originates from a human donor with active or convalescent COVID-19. The donor label of this sample is uncertain. Sequencing was performed on peripheral blood. CDR3 loop: CASRSNSGANVLTF. DNA of the CDR3: TGTGCCAGCAGGTCCAACTCTGGGGCCAACGTCCTGACTTTC.